The source of this TCR beta chain is a study of blood T cell repertoires in COVID-19. All enrollees were roughly 18 to 100 years old and from 24 US areas. Donors were grouped by their self-reported clinical history. Donors in Cohort 3 who had recovered were those with two negative PCRs, healthcare professional clearance, or resolution of their symptoms. This CDR3 is 14 amino acids long. The V gene lost 0 bases and the J gene lost 7 bases, with 13 bases spanning the gap. CDR1 is SGHDN, CDR2 FVKESK, per germline. In the original workflow: From reference gene primer amplification, estimates of nucleated cell counts were derived. Sequencing used immunoSEQ multiplex PCR; TCRdb keeps in-frame clones, though not all of them. Clonal size and the V and J genes are those of that table, whereas D and trimming came from the DNA. Of about 190,000 clones in the sample, approximately 84% are singletons; the top ten hold 2.5% to 3.5%.

This clonotype was sampled from a woman younger than 45 who had recovered from COVID-19. The rearrangement joins TRBV14 to TRBJ2-7; perhaps TRBD1 as D (6 bases). Specimen: PBMCs or T cells enriched from blood (not recorded which). This CDR3 is CASSQEARGTEQYF. The CDR3 nucleotides are TGTGCCAGCAGCCAAGAAGCAAGGGGGACAGAGCAGTACTTC.